This T cell receptor (beta chain) was identified in a study of OX40 agonist ivuxolimab in advanced cancers. The wider study: Dose-escalation patients had hepatocellular carcinoma, melanoma, renal cell or head and neck cancer. Study conclusions and caveats: Those patients achieving a partial response at 0.1-3.0 mg/kg showed among the lowest clonal expansion.

Some clones are missing from TCRdb's copy, which holds only in-frame ones; the method was immunoSEQ multiplex PCR. The repertoire holds more than 75,000 clones, with approximately 83% as singletons. Regarding this clone: Its antigen remains unknown.

CDR3 length: 14 amino acids. The germline CDR1 and CDR2 sequences are LGHNA and YSLEER. V was cut by 3 bases and J by 4 bases, with 13 bases left in between. The chain employs TRBV4-3 and TRBJ2-7; a possible D gene is TRBD2 (6 bases). This TCR was sampled from an adult with an advanced solid tumor such as melanoma, head and neck, liver or kidney cancer. Source: CD4+ or CD8+ T cells sorted from blood, taken in a trial of the OX40 agonist ivuxolimab. CDR3 sequence reads: CASSHNAGTYEQYF. The CDR3 DNA reads TGCGCCAGCAGCCATAATGCAGGGACTTACGAGCAGTACTTC.